This TCR beta chain was captured in a study of blood T cell repertoires in COVID-19. On the study more broadly: Sites across the United States, Italy and Spain contributed samples from acute and convalescent COVID-19.

Trimming removed 4 bases from V and 7 bases from J, with 11 bases in between. Germline V gives CDR1 MRHNA, CDR2 SNTAGT. This CDR3 has 13 amino acids. Here immunoSEQ multiplex PCR was the method, and the copy in TCRdb shows in-frame clones only, minus some. The repertoire holds about 100,000 clones, with 70% to 90% as singletons. Sequenced material: peripheral blood. The chain recombines TRBV6-4 with TRBJ1-5, with a possible D match to TRBD1 (5 bases). The receptor comes from a man aged 50 to 59 with active COVID-19. The CDR3 here is CASSGDPGQPQHF. The CDR3 bases are TGTGCCAGCAGTGGTGACCCAGGGCAGCCCCAGCATTTT.